A single sample gave rise to the 7 T cell receptor beta chains below, sequenced in a study of blood T cell repertoires in COVID-19. Data came from immunoSEQ multiplex PCR; TCRdb stores just in-frame clones and leaves some out. The data show about 73,000 clones, nearly 90% seen once. The sample taken for sequencing was peripheral blood. These receptors came from a man older than 75 with acute or convalescent COVID-19.

The V gene is TRBV4-1, the J gene TRBJ1-3; 11 positions agree with TRBD1. The CDR3 has 16 amino acids. Germline lookup yields CDR1 MGHRA and CDR2 YSYEKL. Trimming removed 2 bases from V and 2 bases from J; junction bases left unmatched: 2. Here the CDR3 DNA reads TGCGCCAGCAGCCAAATGGGACAGGGGGCTGGAAACACCATATATTTT. Amino acid sequence: CASSQMGQGAGNTIYF.

The chain recombines TRBV6-6 with TRBJ1-5, with 10 bases fitting TRBD1. After removal of 2 bases from V and 5 bases from J, the junction contained 0 bases not matched to a gene. The CDR3 is 14 residues long. Germline lookup yields CDR1 MNHNY and CDR2 SVGAGI (reference sequence). CDR3 nucleotide sequence: TGTGCCAGCAGTTACGGGACAGGGGATCAGCCCCAGCATTTT. This sequence encodes CASSYGTGDQPQHF.

This sequence joins TRBV24-1 and TRBJ1-2; TRBD1 matches at 7 bases. V was clipped by 4 bases and J by 3 bases; unmatched bases: 7. This CDR3 spans 15 amino acids. Germline V gene lookup returns CDR1 KGHDR and CDR2 SFDVKD. CDR3 region: CATSEGNTGDYGYTF. The CDR3 nucleotides read TGTGCCACCAGTGAGGGGAATACAGGGGACTATGGCTACACCTTC.

The rearrangement links TRBV29-1 to TRBJ2-3; possibly TRBD2 for D (5 bases). CDR3 length: 12 amino acids. Germline CDR1 is SQVTM and CDR2 is ANQGSEA. The V end was cut by 3 bases, the J end by 4 bases, with 8 bases between. The CDR3 DNA sequence: TGCAGCGTTGAGAGAGGGTCAGATACGCAGTATTTT. It is translated as CSVERGSDTQYF.

The V call is TRBV7-8, the J call TRBJ1-2; tentative D call: TRBD1 (6 bases). From germline, CDR1 is SGHVS and CDR2 FQNEAQ. V dropped 5 bases and J dropped 7 bases, with 20 bases sitting between them. The CDR3 runs to 15 residues. The CDR3 DNA is TGTGCCAGCAGCCGGGACACCGGGGGGGATCGTGGCTACACCTTC. This translates into CASSRDTGGDRGYTF.

This chain joins TRBV6-1 and TRBJ1-3, with D possibly matching TRBD1 (5 bases). The CDR3 consists of 15 residues. Germline V gene data show CDR1 as MNHNS and CDR2 as SASEGT. V was trimmed by 3 bases and J by 3 bases, leaving 12 bases between them. CDR3 amino acids: CASSDGGAGGNTIYF. The DNA of the CDR3 is TGTGCCAGCAGTGATGGAGGGGCTGGTGGAAACACCATATATTTT.

The sample holds one count of this clone. The J gene is TRBJ1-6, the V gene TRBV18; D may be TRBD1 (5 bases). CDR1 is KGHSH and CDR2 is LQKENI in the germline V gene. Trimming stripped 1 base from V and 8 bases from J, with 9 bases between. CDR3 length: 14 residues. The CDR3 coding sequence is TGTGCCAGCTCACCACAGGGGTTTGATTCACCCCTCCACTTT. Translated: CASSPQGFDSPLHF.